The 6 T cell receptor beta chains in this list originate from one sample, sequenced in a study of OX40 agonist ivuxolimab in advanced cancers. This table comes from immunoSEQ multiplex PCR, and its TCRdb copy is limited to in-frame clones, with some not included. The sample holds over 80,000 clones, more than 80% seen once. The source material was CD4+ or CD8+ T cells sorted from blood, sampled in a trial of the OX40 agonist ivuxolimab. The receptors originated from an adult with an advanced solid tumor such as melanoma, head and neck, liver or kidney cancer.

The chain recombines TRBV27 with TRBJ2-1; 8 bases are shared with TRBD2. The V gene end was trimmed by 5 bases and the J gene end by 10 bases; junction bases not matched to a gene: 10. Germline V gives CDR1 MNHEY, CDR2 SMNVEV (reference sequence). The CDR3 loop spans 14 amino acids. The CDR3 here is CASSRGLDGGEQFF. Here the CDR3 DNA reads TGTGCCAGCAGTCGGGGACTAGACGGCGGAGAGCAGTTCTTC.

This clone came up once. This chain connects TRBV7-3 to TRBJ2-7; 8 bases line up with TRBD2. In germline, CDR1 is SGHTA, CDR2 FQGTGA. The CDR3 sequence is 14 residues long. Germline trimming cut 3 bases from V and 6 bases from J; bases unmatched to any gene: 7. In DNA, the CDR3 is TGTGCCAGCAGCTTCCCCGGGACTAGACGCGAGCAGTACTTC. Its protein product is CASSFPGTRREQYF.

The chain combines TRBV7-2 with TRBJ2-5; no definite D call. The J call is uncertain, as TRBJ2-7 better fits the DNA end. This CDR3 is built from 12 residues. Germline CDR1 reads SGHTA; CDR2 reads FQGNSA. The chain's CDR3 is CASSSGPGEQYF. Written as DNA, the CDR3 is TGTGCCAGCAGCTCCGGACCCGGCGAGCAGTACTTC.

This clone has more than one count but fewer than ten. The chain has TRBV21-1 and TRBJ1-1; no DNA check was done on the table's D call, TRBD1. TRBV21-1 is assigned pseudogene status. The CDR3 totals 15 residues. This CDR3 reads CASKPTGAENTEAFF. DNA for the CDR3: TGTGCCAGCAAGCCCACAGGGGCCGAGAACACTGAAGCTTTCTTT.

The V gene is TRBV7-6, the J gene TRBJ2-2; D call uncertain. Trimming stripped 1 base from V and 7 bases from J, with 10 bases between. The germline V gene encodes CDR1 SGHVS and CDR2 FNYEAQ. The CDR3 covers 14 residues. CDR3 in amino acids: CASSLVGSGGELFF. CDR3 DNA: TGTGCCAGCAGCTTAGTGGGGTCCGGCGGGGAGCTGTTTTTT.

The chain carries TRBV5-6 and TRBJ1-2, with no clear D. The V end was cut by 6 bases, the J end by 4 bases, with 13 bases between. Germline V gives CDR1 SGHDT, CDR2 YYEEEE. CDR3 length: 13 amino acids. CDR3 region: CASTFEGLYGYTF. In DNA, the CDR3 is TGTGCCAGCACCTTCGAGGGCCTCTATGGCTACACCTTC.